A selection of T cell receptor beta chains follows, all from one sample in a study of blood T cell repertoires in COVID-19. The table came from immunoSEQ multiplex PCR; TCRdb's copy has only in-frame clones and leaves some out. Of about 210,000 clones listed, about 78% are singletons. Sequencing was performed on peripheral blood. The origin of the receptors is a woman in her seventies with acute or convalescent COVID-19. Each CDR3 is given with its conserved first and last residue. D genes are given only for firm matches. Size is omitted from some rows. Given values are once, few, many or a class for expanded clones.

D | J | size | V | DNA | CDR3
TRBD1 | TRBJ1-4 | - | TRBV5-1 | TGCGCCAGCAGCACGGGACAGAGTTTAGCTAATGAAAAACTGTTTTTT | CASSTGQSLANEKLFF
TRBD1 | TRBJ1-5 | - | TRBV25-1 | TGTGCCAGCAGTGAATTGGGTACAGGGGCCGTTCAGCCCCAGCATTTT | CASSELGTGAVQPQHF
- | TRBJ2-7 | - | TRBV5-1 | TGCGCCAGCAGCTTTACAGAAACCTACGAGCAGTACTTC | CASSFTETYEQYF
TRBD1 | TRBJ1-2 | - | TRBV20-1 | TGCAGTGCTGGTGGACAGGGGAACTATGGCTACACCTTC | CSAGGQGNYGYTF
TRBD2 | TRBJ2-5 | - | TRBV18 | TGTGCCAGCTCACTACAAGCGGGGGGGCAGGAGACCCAGTACTTC | CASSLQAGGQETQYF
- | TRBJ2-5 | - | TRBV19 | TGTGCCAGTAGTCCCGGGCAGGGGGGAGAGACCCAGTACTTC | CASSPGQGGETQYF
TRBD1 | TRBJ1-5 | - | TRBV27 | TGTGCCAGCAGTTTATTGGGACAGGGCAATCAGCCCCAGCATTTT | CASSLLGQGNQPQHF
- | TRBJ1-2 | - | TRBV6-1 | TGTGCCAGCAGTGACGGGGTATATGGCTACACCTTC | CASSDGVYGYTF
TRBD1 | TRBJ1-6 | - | TRBV7-8 | TGTGCCAGCAGCCCGACTGGGACAGCCTATTCACCCCTCCACTTT | CASSPTGTAYSPLHF
TRBD1 | TRBJ2-1 | - | TRBV11-2 | TGTGCCAGCAGCTTAGGGACAGGGATCAATGAGCAGTTCTTC | CASSLGTGINEQFF
- | TRBJ1-2 | - | TRBV24-1 | TGTGCCACCAGTGACGCGGGGACGGTTAACTATGGCTACACCTTC | CATSDAGTVNYGYTF
TRBD1 | TRBJ2-2 | - | TRBV10-1 | TGCGCCAGCAGCACCGGGACAGTTAACACCGGGGAGCTGTTTTTT | CASSTGTVNTGELFF
TRBD1 | TRBJ1-6 | few | TRBV5-1 | TGCGCCAGCCGACGTACAGGGGAAAATTCACCCCTCCACTTT | CASRRTGENSPLHF
- | TRBJ1-2 | once | TRBV19 | TGTGCCAGTAGTCCCTCGGACAGCTATGGCTACACCTTC | CASSPSDSYGYTF
- | TRBJ1-2 | once | TRBV6-2/TRBV6-3 | TGTGCCAGCAGTCTACCGACAGCGTTCTATGGCTACACCTTC | CASSLPTAFYGYTF
- | TRBJ2-3 | - | TRBV11-2 | TGTGCCAGCAGCCGGACTGGAAGACCGGGTACGCAGTATTTT | CASSRTGRPGTQYF
TRBD1 | TRBJ1-1 | - | TRBV29-1 | TGCAGCGTTGTCGGCTTCGGGACAGCCCTTACTGAAGCTTTCTTT | CSVVGFGTALTEAFF